Listed here are 25 T cell receptor beta chains from one sample, sequenced in a study of blood T cell repertoires in COVID-19. Data came from immunoSEQ multiplex PCR; TCRdb stores just in-frame clones and leaves some out. The sample holds about 120,000 clones, around 87% seen once. Sequences were obtained from peripheral blood. The receptors were sampled from a woman aged 50 to 65 with acute or convalescent COVID-19.

The V call is TRBV7-8, the J call TRBJ2-5; D is unclear. Germline V gene data show CDR1 as SGHVS and CDR2 as FQNEAQ. The CDR3 has 12 amino acids. The V gene lost 7 bases and the J gene lost 1 base, with 7 bases spanning the gap. Written as DNA, the CDR3 is TGTGCCAGCACCCGCAGCCAAGAGACCCAGTACTTC. Its translation: CASTRSQETQYF.

The chain links TRBV5-4 to TRBJ2-5; TRBD2 agrees at 14 bases. V lost 0 bases, J lost 6 bases, and 4 bases stayed unmatched. Germline assignment: CDR1 SGHNT and CDR2 YYREEE (reference sequence). The CDR3 runs 16 residues. The CDR3 is CASSLAGLAGGQTQYF. DNA for the CDR3: TGTGCCAGCAGCTTGGCCGGACTAGCGGGAGGTCAGACCCAGTACTTC.

This sequence joins TRBV27 and TRBJ1-6; D may be TRBD1 (6 bases). V lost 6 bases and J 6 bases, leaving 15 bases between the germline ends. The germline V gene encodes CDR1 MNHEY and CDR2 SMNVEV (reference sequence). CDR3 length equals 15 residues. The CDR3 nucleotides read TGTGCCAGCAGGCCAGGCGGGGGGCGTAATTCACCCCTCCACTTT. Amino acid sequence: CASRPGGGRNSPLHF.

CDR3 bases: TGTGCCAGCAGCAAAGACGGACAGGGAATGGTAAAACTGTTTTTT. This sequence encodes CASSKDGQGMVKLFF. V usage is TRBV21-1 and J usage is TRBJ1-4; the DNA was not compared with TRBD1, the D call given in the table. TRBV21-1 is recorded as a pseudogene. The CDR3 sequence is 15 residues long.

The rearrangement uses TRBV14 and TRBJ2-2; 12 bases agree with TRBD1. Per germline, CDR1 SGHDN and CDR2 FVKESK. CDR3 size: 16 residues. V dropped 2 bases and J dropped 6; count of bases not matched to a gene: 4. The CDR3 here is CASSQPGQGASGELFF. The CDR3 nucleotides are TGTGCCAGCAGCCAACCGGGACAGGGGGCTTCCGGGGAGCTGTTTTTT.

The J gene is TRBJ2-7, the V gene TRBV5-1; 12 positions match TRBD1. The CDR3 sequence is 15 residues long. Trimming at V came to 5 bases and at J to 5 bases, leaving 8 bases not matched to a gene. CDR1 SGHRS and CDR2 YFSETQ come from the germline V gene. As DNA, the CDR3 is TGCGCCAGCAGTCCGGGGACAGGGGGCTTCAACGAGCAGTACTTC. Amino acid sequence: CASSPGTGGFNEQYF.

In this sample, this clone turned up a few times. The chain joins TRBV5-6 to TRBJ2-3; unclear D gene. The CDR3 covers 15 residues. Germline loops: CDR1 SGHDT, CDR2 YYEEEE. Trimming shortened V by 0 bases and J by 3 bases, and 11 bases separated the two germline ends. The chain's CDR3 is CASSLVPLATDTQYF. The CDR3, as DNA: TGTGCCAGCAGCTTGGTCCCCCTGGCTACAGATACGCAGTATTTT. Looking up the rest from reference TRBV5-6 and TRBJ2-3 gives the full variable domain: DAGVTQSPTHLIKTRGQQVTLRCSPKSGHDTVSWYQQALGQGPQFIFQYYEEEERQRGNFPDRFSGHQFPNYSSELNVNALLLGDSALYLCASSLVPLATDTQYFGPGTRLTVL.

The chain has TRBV5-1 and TRBJ1-5; maybe TRBD1 (5 bases). Per the germline V gene, CDR1 is SGHRS and CDR2 is YFSETQ. Trimming shortened V by 1 base and J by 4 bases, and 9 bases separated the two germline ends. The CDR3 covers 14 residues. The CDR3 DNA is TGCGCCAGCAGCTTGCCCGACAGAAATCAGCCCCAGCATTTT. It yields the protein CASSLPDRNQPQHF.

CDR3: CASSPKTGRAKTEAFF. In DNA, the CDR3 is TGCGCCAGCAGCCCCAAGACGGGGAGGGCGAAAACTGAAGCTTTCTTT. V usage is TRBV4-3 and J usage is TRBJ1-1; D remains unclear. There are 16 residues in the CDR3. Germline CDR1 LGHNA, CDR2 YSLEER. The germline V and J ends were trimmed by 4 bases and 5 bases, with 20 bases remaining between them.

This rearrangement joins TRBV7-3 to TRBJ2-1, with 7 bases lining up with TRBD1. The CDR3 length is 15 residues. With 4 bases clipped from V and 0 bases from J, the junction kept 3 bases outside the gene matches. Germline CDR1 reads SGHTA; CDR2 reads FQGTGA. The CDR3, as DNA: TGTGCCAGCAGCTGGACAGGCGGCTCCTACAATGAGCAGTTCTTC. It translates to CASSWTGGSYNEQFF.

The gene calls are TRBV5-1 and TRBJ1-2; 8 bases are shared with TRBD1. J was trimmed by 8 bases and V by 4 bases; bases with no gene match: 7. Germline lookup yields CDR1 SGHRS and CDR2 YFSETQ. This CDR3 contains 13 residues. CDR3 sequence reads: CASSPEGQEGYTF. The CDR3 DNA is TGCGCCAGCAGCCCTGAGGGACAGGAGGGCTACACCTTC.

V and J are TRBV7-2 and TRBJ1-3; a possible D gene is TRBD1 (5 bases). CDR3 length equals 15 residues. V lost 4 bases, J lost 0 bases, and 10 bases lay in between. Germline V gene lookup returns CDR1 SGHTA and CDR2 FQGNSA. The CDR3: CASSWATDSGNTIYF. The CDR3 DNA reads TGTGCCAGCAGCTGGGCGACAGACTCTGGAAACACCATATATTTT.

The rearrangement uses TRBV19 and TRBJ1-2, with TRBD1 matching 8 bases. The length of the CDR3 is 16 residues. J gave up 2 bases and V 3 bases, and 8 bases lay outside the gene matches. Germline loops: CDR1 LNHDA, CDR2 SQIVND (reference sequence). Here the CDR3 reads CASSIQMTGENYGYTF. Written as DNA, the CDR3 is TGTGCCAGTAGTATCCAGATGACAGGGGAGAACTATGGCTACACCTTC.

The chain is built from TRBV5-4 and TRBJ1-2; 12 bases are a match to TRBD1. CDR3 size: 16 residues. Germline loops: CDR1 SGHNT, CDR2 YYREEE (reference sequence). J gave up 2 bases and V 4 bases, and 6 bases lay outside the gene matches. The CDR3 DNA is TGTGCCAGCAGCAATAGGGACAGGGGGCGCAACTATGGCTACACCTTC. Residues: CASSNRDRGRNYGYTF.

This chain links TRBV21-1 with TRBJ2-7; the table's D call TRBD2 went unverified against the DNA. TRBV21-1 is reported as a pseudogene. This CDR3 spans 15 amino acids. The CDR3 nucleotides are TGTGCCAGCAGCAAGCCTAGCGGGAGCTCCTACGAGCAGTACTTC. This translates into CASSKPSGSSYEQYF.

The chain is built from TRBV29-1 and TRBJ2-2; D may be TRBD2 (5 bases). Trimming took 6 bases from V and 5 from J, leaving 13 bases between them. The CDR3 is 13 residues long. From germline, CDR1 is SQVTM and CDR2 ANQGSEA. Written as DNA, the CDR3 is TGCAGCGTCGGGGTCTCGTGGACCGGGGAGCTGTTTTTT. Translating it yields CSVGVSWTGELFF.

V gene TRBV29-1 combines with J gene TRBJ1-3; 10 bases map to TRBD1. The trim removed 3 bases at V and 3 bases at J, leaving 2 bases unmatched. The germline V gene has CDR1 SQVTM and CDR2 ANQGSEA. This CDR3 is 14 amino acids long. CDR3 sequence (DNA): TGCAGCGTTGATGGGACAGGGGATGGAAACACCATATATTTT. This sequence encodes CSVDGTGDGNTIYF.

The chain employs TRBV7-2 and TRBJ1-1; D is perhaps TRBD1 (5 bases). The CDR3 spans 13 residues. V was trimmed by 5 bases and J by 1 base, leaving 8 bases between them. Germline lookup yields CDR1 SGHTA and CDR2 FQGNSA. CDR3 nucleotides: TGTGCCAGCAGCCCCGGACAGAACACTGAAGCTTTCTTT. Its protein is CASSPGQNTEAFF.

In this sample, this clone turned up once. CDR3 DNA: TGTGCCAGCAGCCATCGGCGGGAGGGTAATTCACCCCTCCACTTT. Protein product: CASSHRREGNSPLHF. The J gene is TRBJ1-6, the V gene TRBV3-1 (or the pseudogene TRBV3-2); no clear D gene. The CDR3 has 15 residues. From germline, CDR1 is LGHDT and CDR2 YNNKEL (reference sequence). V was trimmed by 3 bases and J by 6 bases, leaving 12 bases between them.

The chain employs TRBV30 and TRBJ1-4; D is undetermined. The CDR3 runs to 11 residues. V lost 5 bases and J 8 bases, leaving 9 bases between the germline ends. Germline assignment: CDR1 GTSNPN and CDR2 SVGIG (reference sequence). DNA of the CDR3: TGTGCCTGGTCTTTTAGCGAAAAACTGTTTTTT. This sequence encodes CAWSFSEKLFF. Full variable domain (outside the CDR3, taken from reference TRBV30 and TRBJ1-4): SQTIHQWPATLVQPVGSPLSLECTVEGTSNPNLYWYRQAAGRGLQLLFYSVGIGQISSEVPQNLSASRPQDRQFILSSKKLLLSDSGFYLCAWSFSEKLFFGSGTQLSVL.

The CDR3 DNA is TGTGCCAGCAGCCAAGCGGGGGAGCAGTTCTTC. Its protein product is CASSQAGEQFF. This chain connects TRBV7-2 to TRBJ2-1; 7 bases line up with TRBD2. Trimming at V came to 5 bases and at J to 10 bases, leaving 2 bases not matched to a gene. Germline V lookup: CDR1 SGHTA, CDR2 FQGNSA. This CDR3 contains 11 residues.

This clone was counted a single time. The chain combines TRBV11-2 with TRBJ2-2; D is possibly TRBD1 (6 bases). Germline V gene lookup returns CDR1 SGHAT and CDR2 FQNNGV. This CDR3 contains 15 residues. The ends were cut back, 5 bases at V and 9 bases at J, with 19 bases in the middle. In DNA, the CDR3 is TGTGCCAGCAGCCACCTCCAGGGGTGGGGCCGGGAGCTGTTTTTT. This gives the protein CASSHLQGWGRELFF.

V usage is TRBV18 and J usage is TRBJ2-2; no firm D call. The CDR3 extends over 15 amino acids. Germline V gives CDR1 KGHSH, CDR2 LQKENI. Trimming shortened V by 4 bases and J by 2 bases, and 11 bases separated the two germline ends. DNA for the CDR3: TGTGCCAGCTCACTGTCCAGTACAAACACCGGGGAGCTGTTTTTT. Its translation is CASSLSSTNTGELFF.

J is TRBJ1-6 and V is TRBV19; D perhaps matches TRBD1 (6 bases). CDR1 LNHDA and CDR2 SQIVND come from the germline V gene (reference sequence). CDR3 length: 14 residues. V shed 6 bases and J shed 7 bases, with 13 bases lying between them. In DNA form, the CDR3 reads TGTGCCAGTAGACTACAGGGTTACAATTCACCCCTCCACTTT. Protein: CASRLQGYNSPLHF.

V is TRBV24-1 and J is TRBJ1-5; the D gene is possibly TRBD1 (6 bases). This CDR3 has 15 residues. V was clipped by 5 bases and J by 8 bases, with 18 bases between them. The germline gives CDR1 KGHDR, CDR2 SFDVKD. The CDR3 DNA is TGTGCCACCAGTGCGGGGGGGGCGACGGGAGAGCCCCAGCATTTT. Protein sequence: CATSAGGATGEPQHF.